The clone carrying this TCR beta chain was seen only a few times. The data belong to a study of CD8+ T cells in alopecia areata. Study in general: Each of the treated patients was given oral tofacitinib, 5 to 10 mg twice daily, for moderate-to-severe alopecia areata. Tofacitinib ran for 6 to 18 months before 6 months off drug. Severity among treated patients was scored by the percentage of scalp area affected.

This sample's treatment: oral pan-JAK inhibitor, 5-10 mg twice daily. Obtained from alopecia areata patients were lesional scalp punch biopsies along with peripheral blood. The sequencing template was cDNA reverse transcribed from extracted RNA. TCRdb keeps only in-frame clones here, not all; method: immunoSEQ multiplex PCR. Altogether a few hundred thousand clones are present, roughly two fifths being singletons, with the ten largest covering around 0.48%. Trimming took off 6 bases at V and 2 bases at J, with 11 bases between the two ends. CDR1 MNHNS and CDR2 SASEGT come from the germline V gene. This CDR3 contains 14 residues.

The sequence derives from a human donor with alopecia areata. The chain recombines TRBV6-1 with TRBJ1-5; the D gene is possibly TRBD1 (6 bases). The material was CD4+ T cells sorted from blood, obtained at approximately week 34, from a patient treated with tofacitinib. The CDR3 coding sequence is TGTGCCAGCAGGGACAGTTGGCGCAATCAGCCCCAGCATTTT. Translating gives CASRDSWRNQPQHF.